These 21 T cell receptor beta chains share one sample of origin, sequenced in a study of shared clonotypes between healthy human individuals. Only in-frame clones appear in the TCRdb table, and some are missing; sequencing was by immunoSEQ multiplex PCR. The sample lists roughly 2.2 million clones; over 85% were seen once. Sequencing was carried out using naive CD4+ T cells from PBMCs. Specified subset: CD45RA+ positively selected. These receptors came from a young man in good health. Some clones in this sample may be carry-over from other donors' samples.

The CDR3 region has the DNA TGTGCCAGCAGTAGCCGGACAGGGGGGGGCGCAGATACGCAGTATTTT. Translating it yields CASSSRTGGGADTQYF. The V call is TRBV6-6, the J call TRBJ2-3; TRBD1 aligns across 10 bases. The CDR3 sequence is 16 residues long. CDR1 and CDR2 from the germline V gene are MNHNY and SVGAGI (reference sequence). The J segment lost 4 bases and the V segment lost 5 bases, leaving 9 bases of the junction unmatched.

A word on this clone: One end of the junction does not line up with germline, which may come from a read error. The chain recombines TRBV6-1 with TRBJ2-7, with D possibly matching TRBD1 (6 bases). From germline, CDR1 is MNHNS and CDR2 SASEGT. The CDR3 extends over 12 amino acids. The CDR3 nucleotides read TGTGCCAGCAGTCCCCAGGGGTACGCGCAGTACTTC. Its protein product is CASSPQGYAQYF.

This clone was counted between two and nine times. The chain links TRBV6-6 to TRBJ1-4; no clear D gene. The germline CDR1 and CDR2 sequences are MNHNY and SVGAGI (reference sequence). This CDR3 comprises 15 residues. V lost 6 bases and J 3 bases, leaving 14 bases between the germline ends. In DNA, the CDR3 is TGTGCCAGCAGCCATGGGCAGACACCTAATGAAAAACTGTTTTTT. It yields the protein CASSHGQTPNEKLFF.

V is TRBV30 and J is TRBJ2-7; maybe TRBD2 (5 bases). With 2 bases removed from V and 12 bases from J, the gap between germline ends came to 17 bases. CDR1 and CDR2 from the germline V gene are GTSNPN and SVGIG (reference sequence). This CDR3 region has 12 residues. In DNA form, the CDR3 reads TGTGCCTGGAGTAAGGGTCAAACTAGACTGTACTTC. Protein product: CAWSKGQTRLYF.

V usage is TRBV5-4 and J usage is TRBJ2-6; the D is unclear. V lost 0 bases and J lost 2, with 12 bases in between. The length of the CDR3 is 17 residues. Germline loops: CDR1 SGHNT, CDR2 YYREEE (reference sequence). The CDR3 reads CASSLDGPGAGANVLTF. In DNA, the CDR3 is TGTGCCAGCAGCTTGGACGGACCAGGAGCTGGGGCCAACGTCCTGACTTTC. Full variable domain (rest looked up from reference TRBV5-4 and TRBJ2-6): ETGVTQSPTHLIKTRGQQVTLRCSSQSGHNTVSWYQQALGQGPQFIFQYYREEENGRGNFPPRFSGLQFPNYSSELNVNALELDDSALYLCASSLDGPGAGANVLTFGAGSRLTVL.

This clone showed up just once. The chain uses TRBV7-2 and TRBJ1-5, with a tentative D call TRBD1 (6 bases). This CDR3 has 14 residues. Trimming left V 3 bases short and J 2 bases short, with 8 bases between. From germline, CDR1 is SGHTA and CDR2 FQGNSA. The CDR3: CASSFRGGNQPQHF. The CDR3 bases are TGTGCCAGCAGCTTCAGGGGAGGCAATCAGCCCCAGCATTTT.

The chain employs TRBV5-6 and TRBJ1-4; D may be TRBD1 (5 bases). The CDR3 loop spans 15 amino acids. V shed 2 bases and J shed 5 bases, with 13 bases lying between them. Looked up from germline, CDR1 is SGHDT and CDR2 is YYEEEE. The CDR3 DNA reads TGTGCCAGCAGCTTCCTGGACACGGTGAATGAAAAACTGTTTTTT. It encodes CASSFLDTVNEKLFF.

This chain joins TRBV5-1 and TRBJ2-7; the match to TRBD2 covers 12 bases. The length of the CDR3 is 16 residues. CDR1 and CDR2 from the germline V gene are SGHRS and YFSETQ. The junction had 5 bases not matched to a gene; V was cut back by 2 bases and J by 2 bases. The CDR3 DNA is TGCGCCAGCAGCTTACTAGCGGGAGGAAGAACCTACGAGCAGTACTTC. Its translation: CASSLLAGGRTYEQYF.

The chain is built from TRBV4-1 and TRBJ1-6; 10 bases align to TRBD1. The germline CDR1 and CDR2 sequences are MGHRA and YSYEKL. The V gene end was trimmed by 4 bases and the J gene end by 7 bases; junction bases not matched to a gene: 4. CDR3 length: 15 amino acids. The chain's CDR3 is CASSLRTGGNSPLHF. DNA of the CDR3: TGCGCCAGCAGCCTAAGGACAGGGGGGAATTCACCCCTCCACTTT.

The chain combines TRBV19 with TRBJ1-3, with 8 bases identical to TRBD1. Germline V gives CDR1 LNHDA, CDR2 SQIVND (reference sequence). V lost 6 bases to trimming and J lost 2 bases; unmatched junction nucleotides: 3. The CDR3 sequence is 14 residues long. The CDR3 region is CASRPDRAGNTIYF. CDR3 DNA: TGTGCCAGTAGACCGGACAGGGCTGGAAACACCATATATTTT.

This chain uses TRBV4-3 with TRBJ1-2; a possible D gene is TRBD1 (6 bases). Trimming removed 0 bases from V and 8 bases from J, with 19 bases in between. The CDR3 length is 16 residues. The germline gives CDR1 LGHNA, CDR2 YSLEER. The CDR3 nucleotides are TGCGCCAGCAGCCAAGACGTTGTTCGGGGGGGCCGCGGCTACACCTTC. Its protein is CASSQDVVRGGRGYTF.

The chain links TRBV9 to TRBJ2-2; tentatively, D is TRBD1 (5 bases). CDR3 size: 15 residues. Germline CDR1 and CDR2: SGDLS and YYNGEE. Trimming shortened V by 7 bases and J by 2 bases, and 15 bases separated the two germline ends. The CDR3 bases are TGTGCCAGCTCCCGACAGCTGACAAACACCGGGGAGCTGTTTTTT. As protein: CASSRQLTNTGELFF.

A remark on this clone: Other DNA sequences of this sample code for an identical CDR3. The V and J genes are TRBV10-3 and TRBJ2-5; 8 bases fit TRBD1. The J segment lost 3 bases and the V segment lost 10 bases, leaving 13 bases of the junction unmatched. The CDR3 extends over 15 amino acids. Per germline, CDR1 ENHRY and CDR2 SYGVKD. CDR3 DNA: TGTGCCACAAGACAGGGGACCGGAGGGAAAGAGACCCAGTACTTC. As protein: CATRQGTGGKETQYF.

The table lists this clone with a count of one. The chain joins TRBV18 to TRBJ1-2, with 9 bases fitting TRBD1. Germline CDR1 KGHSH, CDR2 LQKENI. Trimming took 3 bases from V and 9 from J; bases not matched to a gene: 8. This CDR3 has 14 residues. CDR3: CASSPNIDRGSYTF. The DNA for the CDR3 is TGTGCCAGCTCACCTAACATAGACAGGGGGAGCTACACCTTC.

This clone was recorded only once. The chain links TRBV5-1 to TRBJ1-1, with D possibly being TRBD1 (5 bases). V lost 3 bases to trimming and J lost 1 base, with 10 bases between them. Germline V CDR1 and CDR2: SGHRS, YFSETQ. This CDR3 is 14 amino acids long. The CDR3 bases are TGCGCCAGCAGCTCCCGGGGCGCGAACACTGAAGCTTTCTTT. Translation: CASSSRGANTEAFF. Looking up the rest from reference TRBV5-1 and TRBJ1-1 gives the full variable domain: KAGVTQTPRYLIKTRGQQVTLSCSPISGHRSVSWYQQTPGQGLQFLFEYFSETQRNKGNFPGRFSGRQFSNSRSEMNVSTLELGDSALYLCASSSRGANTEAFFGQGTRLTVV.

The J gene is TRBJ2-7, the V gene TRBV10-1, with 10 bases lining up with TRBD1. V was clipped by 6 bases and J by 2 bases; unmatched bases: 7. Germline V lookup: CDR1 WNHNN, CDR2 SYGVQD (reference sequence). The CDR3 contains 15 residues. The CDR3 spells CASSAGQGYAYEQYF. The CDR3 DNA sequence: TGCGCCAGCAGCGCGGGACAGGGGTACGCCTACGAGCAGTACTTC.

With regard to this clone: Other DNA variants within this sample encode the same CDR3. The CDR3 sequence is CASSLGGGQETQYF. DNA for the CDR3: TGTGCCAGCAGTTTAGGCGGGGGCCAAGAGACCCAGTACTTC. The V gene is TRBV28, the J gene TRBJ2-5; TRBD2 matches 7 bases. Per the germline V gene, CDR1 is MDHEN and CDR2 is SYDVKM. The CDR3 sequence is 14 residues long. The V gene end was trimmed by 2 bases and the J gene end by 1 base; junction bases not matched to a gene: 1.

This chain joins TRBV28 and TRBJ2-1; no reliable D call. The germline CDR1 and CDR2 sequences are MDHEN and SYDVKM. Trimming pared 2 bases from V and 8 bases from J, leaving 7 bases between. The CDR3 loop spans 12 amino acids. CDR3 coding DNA: TGTGCCAGCAGTTTACGGCTGCATGAGCAGTTCTTC. It encodes CASSLRLHEQFF.

The J gene is TRBJ2-7, the V gene TRBV5-1; perhaps TRBD2 as D (5 bases). V shed 3 bases and J shed 3 bases, with 25 bases lying between them. From germline, CDR1 is SGHRS and CDR2 YFSETQ. This CDR3 is 18 amino acids long. CDR3 DNA: TGCGCCAGCAGCTCCCGCCCTACAAGCGGCAGCCCGATCTACGAGCAGTACTTC. Translation: CASSSRPTSGSPIYEQYF.

This clone has only one observation. The chain uses TRBV11-1 and TRBJ2-5; perhaps D is TRBD1 or TRBD2 (5 bases each). CDR3 length: 12 residues. Trimming left V 5 bases short and J 4 bases short, with 8 bases between. The germline gives CDR1 SGHAT, CDR2 FQDESV (reference sequence). The CDR3 bases are TGTGCCAGCAGCCGAGGGGTAGAGACCCAGTACTTC. It translates to CASSRGVETQYF. Looking up the rest from reference TRBV11-1 and TRBJ2-5 gives the full variable domain: EAEVAQSPRYKITEKSQAVAFWCDPISGHATLYWYRQILGQGPELLVQFQDESVVDDSQLPKDRFSAERLKGVDSTLKIQPAELGDSAMYLCASSRGVETQYFGPGTRLLVL.

The chain couples TRBV18 to TRBJ2-1; 12 bases agree with TRBD2. J was trimmed by 2 bases and V by 4 bases; bases with no gene match: 12. Germline lookup yields CDR1 KGHSH and CDR2 LQKENI. The CDR3 runs to 19 residues. The CDR3 region has the DNA TGTGCCAGCTCACTGTTCGGGACTAGCGGGTATAACACCTACAATGAGCAGTTCTTC. This codes for CASSLFGTSGYNTYNEQFF.